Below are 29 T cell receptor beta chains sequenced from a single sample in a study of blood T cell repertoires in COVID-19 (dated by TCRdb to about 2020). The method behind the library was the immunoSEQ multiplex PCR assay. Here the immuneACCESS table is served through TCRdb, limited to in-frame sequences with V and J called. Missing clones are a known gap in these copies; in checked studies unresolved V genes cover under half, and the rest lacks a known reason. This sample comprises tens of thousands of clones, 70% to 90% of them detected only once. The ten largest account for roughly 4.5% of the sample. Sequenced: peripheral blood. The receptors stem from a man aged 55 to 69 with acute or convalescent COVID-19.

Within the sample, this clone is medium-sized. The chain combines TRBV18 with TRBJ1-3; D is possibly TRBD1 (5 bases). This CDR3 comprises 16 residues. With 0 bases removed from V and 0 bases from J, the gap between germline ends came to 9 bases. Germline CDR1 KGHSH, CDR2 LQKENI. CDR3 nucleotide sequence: TGTGCCAGCTCACCACCGGGGCGATACTCTGGAAACACCATATATTTT. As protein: CASSPPGRYSGNTIYF.

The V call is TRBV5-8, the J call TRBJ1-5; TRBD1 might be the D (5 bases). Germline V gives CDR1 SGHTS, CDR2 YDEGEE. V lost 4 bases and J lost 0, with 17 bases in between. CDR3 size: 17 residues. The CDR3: CASSAFFGGGSNQPQHF. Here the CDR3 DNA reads TGTGCCAGCAGCGCCTTCTTTGGGGGAGGTAGCAATCAGCCCCAGCATTTT.

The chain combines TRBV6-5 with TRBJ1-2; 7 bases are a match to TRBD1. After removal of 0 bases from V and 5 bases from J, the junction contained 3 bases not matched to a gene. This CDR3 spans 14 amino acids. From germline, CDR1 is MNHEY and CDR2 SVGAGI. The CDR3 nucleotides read TGTGCCAGCAGTTACTCGGCGACAGGGTATGGCTACACCTTC. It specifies CASSYSATGYGYTF.

CDR3 amino acids: CASSPSPVSSEAFF. The CDR3 DNA sequence: TGTGCCAGCTCACCGTCCCCCGTAAGCTCTGAAGCTTTCTTT. V gene TRBV18 combines with J gene TRBJ1-1; no clear D. V lost 3 bases and J 6 bases, leaving 14 bases between the germline ends. The CDR3 extends over 14 amino acids. Germline V CDR1 and CDR2: KGHSH, LQKENI. Variable domain in full (rest from reference TRBV18 and TRBJ1-1): NAGVMQNPRHLVRRRGQEARLRCSPMKGHSHVYWYRQLPEEGLKFMVYLQKENIIDESGMPKERFSAEFPKEGPSILRIQQVVRGDSAAYFCASSPSPVSSEAFFGQGTRLTVV.

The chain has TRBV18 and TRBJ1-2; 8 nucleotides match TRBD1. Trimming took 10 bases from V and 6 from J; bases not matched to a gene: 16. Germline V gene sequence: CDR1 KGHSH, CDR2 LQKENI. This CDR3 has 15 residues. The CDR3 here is CATGRTTDRVDGYTF. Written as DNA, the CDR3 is TGTGCCACCGGACGTACAACGGACAGGGTTGATGGCTACACCTTC.

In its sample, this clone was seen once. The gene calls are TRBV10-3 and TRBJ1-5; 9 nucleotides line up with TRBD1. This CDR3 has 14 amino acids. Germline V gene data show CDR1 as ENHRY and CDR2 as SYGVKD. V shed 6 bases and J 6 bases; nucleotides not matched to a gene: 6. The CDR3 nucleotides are TGTGCCATCAGCGGACAGGGGCAGGGTCAGCCCCAGCATTTT. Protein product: CAISGQGQGQPQHF.

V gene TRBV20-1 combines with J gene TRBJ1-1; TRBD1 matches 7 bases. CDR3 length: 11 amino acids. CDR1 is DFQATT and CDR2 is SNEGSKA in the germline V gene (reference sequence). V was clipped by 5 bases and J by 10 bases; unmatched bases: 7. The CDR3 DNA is TGCAGTGCTGCCACAGGGGTGCGAGCTTTCTTT. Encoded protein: CSAATGVRAFF.

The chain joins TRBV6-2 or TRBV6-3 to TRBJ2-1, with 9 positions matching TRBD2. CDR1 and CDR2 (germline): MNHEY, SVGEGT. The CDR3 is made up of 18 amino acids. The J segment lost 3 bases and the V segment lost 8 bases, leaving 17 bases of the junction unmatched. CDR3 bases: TGTGCCAGCCGCCGGGGCTTGCGGGCGGGGGGGGGCTACAATGAGCAGTTCTTC. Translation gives CASRRGLRAGGGYNEQFF.

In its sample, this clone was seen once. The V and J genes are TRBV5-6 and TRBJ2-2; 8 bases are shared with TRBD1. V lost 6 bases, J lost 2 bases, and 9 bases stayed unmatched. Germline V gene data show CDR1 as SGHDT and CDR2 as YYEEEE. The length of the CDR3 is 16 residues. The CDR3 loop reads CASNQDRGLNTGELFF. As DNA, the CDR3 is TGTGCCAGCAACCAAGACAGGGGCCTTAACACCGGGGAGCTGTTTTTT. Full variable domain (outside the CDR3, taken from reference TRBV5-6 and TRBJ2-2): DAGVTQSPTHLIKTRGQQVTLRCSPKSGHDTVSWYQQALGQGPQFIFQYYEEEERQRGNFPDRFSGHQFPNYSSELNVNALLLGDSALYLCASNQDRGLNTGELFFGEGSRLTVL.

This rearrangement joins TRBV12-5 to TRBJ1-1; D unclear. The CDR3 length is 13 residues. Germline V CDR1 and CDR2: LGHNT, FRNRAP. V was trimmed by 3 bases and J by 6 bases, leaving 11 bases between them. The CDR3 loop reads CASGFPSNPEAFF. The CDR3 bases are TGTGCTAGTGGTTTTCCAAGCAACCCTGAAGCTTTCTTT.

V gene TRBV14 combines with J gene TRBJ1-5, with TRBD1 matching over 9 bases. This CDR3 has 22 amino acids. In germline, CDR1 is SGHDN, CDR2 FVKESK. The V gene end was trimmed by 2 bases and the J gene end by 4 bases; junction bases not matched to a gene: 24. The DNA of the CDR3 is TGTGCCAGCAGCCAACAGCAAGGAGGCCTCGGCCGGGACAGGGAGAGAAATCAGCCCCAGCATTTT. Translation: CASSQQQGGLGRDRERNQPQHF.

CDR3: CASSLNRGRGYGYTF. The CDR3 region has the DNA TGTGCCAGCAGTTTAAACAGGGGGCGCGGGTATGGCTACACCTTC. This chain links TRBV28 with TRBJ1-2, with 9 positions matching TRBD1. The CDR3 has 15 amino acids. Per germline, CDR1 MDHEN and CDR2 SYDVKM. V was pared by 2 bases and J by 5 bases, with 6 bases of the junction left unmatched.

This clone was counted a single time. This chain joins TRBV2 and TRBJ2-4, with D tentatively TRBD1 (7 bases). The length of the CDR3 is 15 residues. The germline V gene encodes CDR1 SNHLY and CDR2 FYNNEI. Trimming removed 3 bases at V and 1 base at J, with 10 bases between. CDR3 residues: CASSDPGGAKNIQYF. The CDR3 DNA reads TGTGCCAGCAGTGACCCAGGGGGGGCCAAAAACATTCAGTACTTC.

The CDR3 region is CASRPTTGHTEAFF. As DNA, the CDR3 is TGTGCCAGCAGACCTACTACAGGGCACACTGAAGCTTTCTTT. The rearrangement links TRBV6-5 to TRBJ1-1, with a possible D match to TRBD1 (6 bases). CDR3 length: 14 residues. Germline loops: CDR1 MNHEY, CDR2 SVGAGI. V dropped 6 bases and J dropped 3 bases, with 14 bases sitting between them.

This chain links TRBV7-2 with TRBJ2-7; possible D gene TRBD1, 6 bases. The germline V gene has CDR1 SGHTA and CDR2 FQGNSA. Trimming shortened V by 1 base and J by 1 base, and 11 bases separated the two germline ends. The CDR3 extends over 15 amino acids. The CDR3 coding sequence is TGTGCCAGCAGCTTAGACTGGACAGTTTCCTACGAGCAGTACTTC. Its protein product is CASSLDWTVSYEQYF.

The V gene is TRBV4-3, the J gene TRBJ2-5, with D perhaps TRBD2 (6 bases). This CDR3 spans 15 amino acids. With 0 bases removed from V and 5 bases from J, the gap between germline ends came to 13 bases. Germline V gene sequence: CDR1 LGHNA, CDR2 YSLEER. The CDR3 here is CASSQDVSSGETQYF. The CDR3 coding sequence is TGCGCCAGCAGCCAAGATGTTTCGAGCGGGGAGACCCAGTACTTC.

The DNA of the CDR3 is TGTGCCAGTAGTATCGGGGGGGAAATACTACTAGTTGAGCAGTTCTTC. It is translated as CASSIGGEILLVEQFF. The V call is TRBV19, the J call TRBJ2-1; 8 nucleotides align to TRBD2. Germline V CDR1 and CDR2: LNHDA, SQIVND (reference sequence). This CDR3 spans 16 amino acids. Trimming at V came to 3 bases and at J to 9 bases, leaving 13 bases not matched to a gene.

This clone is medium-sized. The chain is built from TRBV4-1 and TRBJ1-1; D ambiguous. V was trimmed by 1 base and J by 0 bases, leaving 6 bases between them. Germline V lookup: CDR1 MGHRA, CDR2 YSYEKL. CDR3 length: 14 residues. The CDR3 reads CASSQGVVNTEAFF. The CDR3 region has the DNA TGCGCCAGCAGCCAAGGAGTGGTGAACACTGAAGCTTTCTTT.

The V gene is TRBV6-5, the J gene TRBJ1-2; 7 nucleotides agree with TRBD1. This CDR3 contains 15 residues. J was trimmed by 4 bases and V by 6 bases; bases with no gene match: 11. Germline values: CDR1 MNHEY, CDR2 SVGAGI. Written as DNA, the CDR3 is TGTGCCAGCAGACACTCCGGACAGGCGAGCTATGGCTACACCTTC. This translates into CASRHSGQASYGYTF.

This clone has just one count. The CDR3 nucleotides read TGTGCCAGCAGTCCAAGGACAGTATACAATGAGCAGTTCTTC. This codes for CASSPRTVYNEQFF. This chain joins TRBV6-5 and TRBJ2-1, with TRBD1 as a possible D gene (6 bases). V lost 5 bases, J lost 4 bases, and 12 bases lay in between. Looked up from germline, CDR1 is MNHEY and CDR2 is SVGAGI. The CDR3 totals 14 residues.

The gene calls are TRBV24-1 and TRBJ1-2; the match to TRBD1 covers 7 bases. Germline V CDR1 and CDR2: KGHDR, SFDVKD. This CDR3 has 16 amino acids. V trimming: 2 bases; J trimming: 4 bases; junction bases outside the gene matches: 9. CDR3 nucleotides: TGTGCCACCAGTGATTCGGGGGTGGGACAGCCCTATGGCTACACCTTC. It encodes CATSDSGVGQPYGYTF.

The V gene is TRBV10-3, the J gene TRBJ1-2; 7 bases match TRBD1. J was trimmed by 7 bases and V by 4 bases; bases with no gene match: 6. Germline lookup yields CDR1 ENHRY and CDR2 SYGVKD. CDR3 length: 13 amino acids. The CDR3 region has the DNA TGTGCCATCAGTGTTGAGGGGGCCCGTGGCTACACCTTC. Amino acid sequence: CAISVEGARGYTF.

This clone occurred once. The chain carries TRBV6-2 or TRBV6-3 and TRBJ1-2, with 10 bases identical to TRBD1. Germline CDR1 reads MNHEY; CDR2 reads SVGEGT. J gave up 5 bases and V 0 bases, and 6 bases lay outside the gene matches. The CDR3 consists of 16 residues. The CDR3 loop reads CASSYSDRGRGYGYTF. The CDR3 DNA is TGTGCCAGCAGTTACTCCGACAGGGGGCGCGGATATGGCTACACCTTC.

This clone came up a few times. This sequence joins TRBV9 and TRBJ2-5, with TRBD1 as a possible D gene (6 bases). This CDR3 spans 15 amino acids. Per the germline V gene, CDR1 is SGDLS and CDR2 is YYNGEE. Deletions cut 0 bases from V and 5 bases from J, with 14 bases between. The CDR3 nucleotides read TGTGCCAGCAGCGTAGCTTCGACAGGTCTTGAGACCCAGTACTTC. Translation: CASSVASTGLETQYF.

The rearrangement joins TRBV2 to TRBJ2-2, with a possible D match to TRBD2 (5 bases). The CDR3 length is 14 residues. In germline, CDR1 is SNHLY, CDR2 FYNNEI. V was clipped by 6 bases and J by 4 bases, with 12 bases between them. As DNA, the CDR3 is TGTGCCAGCAGAAGGAGGTTTACCACCGGGGAGCTGTTTTTT. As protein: CASRRRFTTGELFF.

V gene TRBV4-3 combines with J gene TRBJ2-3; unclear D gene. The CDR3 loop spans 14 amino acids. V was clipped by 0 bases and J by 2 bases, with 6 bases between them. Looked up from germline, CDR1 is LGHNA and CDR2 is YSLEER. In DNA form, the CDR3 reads TGCGCCAGCAGCCAAGATTTCGTCACAGATACGCAGTATTTT. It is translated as CASSQDFVTDTQYF.

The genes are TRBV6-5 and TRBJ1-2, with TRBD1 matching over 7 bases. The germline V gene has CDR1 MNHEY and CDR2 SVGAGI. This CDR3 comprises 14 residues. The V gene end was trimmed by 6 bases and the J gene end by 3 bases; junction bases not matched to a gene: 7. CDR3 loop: CASRLPGTDYGYTF. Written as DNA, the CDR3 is TGTGCCAGCAGGCTGCCCGGGACAGACTATGGCTACACCTTC.

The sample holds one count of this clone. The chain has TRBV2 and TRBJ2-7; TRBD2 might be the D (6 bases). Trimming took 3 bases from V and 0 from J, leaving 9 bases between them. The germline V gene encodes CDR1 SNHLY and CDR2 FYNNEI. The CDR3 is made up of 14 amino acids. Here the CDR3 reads CASSDHGGSYEQYF. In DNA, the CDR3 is TGTGCCAGCAGTGATCACGGGGGCTCCTACGAGCAGTACTTC.

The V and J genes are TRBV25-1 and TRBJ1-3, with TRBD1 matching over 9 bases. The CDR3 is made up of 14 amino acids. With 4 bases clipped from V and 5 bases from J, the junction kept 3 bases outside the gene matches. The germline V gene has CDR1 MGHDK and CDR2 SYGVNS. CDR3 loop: CASSAQGARNTIYF. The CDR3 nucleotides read TGTGCCAGCAGTGCACAGGGGGCTAGAAACACCATATATTTT.